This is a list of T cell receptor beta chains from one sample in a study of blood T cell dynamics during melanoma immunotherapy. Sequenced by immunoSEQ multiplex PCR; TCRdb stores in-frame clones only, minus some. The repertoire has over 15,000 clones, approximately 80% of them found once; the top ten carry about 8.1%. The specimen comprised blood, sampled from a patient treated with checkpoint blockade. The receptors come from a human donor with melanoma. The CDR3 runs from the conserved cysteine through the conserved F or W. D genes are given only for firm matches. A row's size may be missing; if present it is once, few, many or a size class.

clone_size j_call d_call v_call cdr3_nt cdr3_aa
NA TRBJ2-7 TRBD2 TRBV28 TGTGCCAGCAGCCGGGGGGGGGCCTACGAGCAGTACTTC CASSRGGAYEQYF
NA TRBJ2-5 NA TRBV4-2 TGTGCCAGCAGCCAGGATCGGTTAGAGACCCAGTACTTC CASSQDRLETQYF
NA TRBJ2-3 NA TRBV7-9 TGTGCCAGCAGCTTGCGAGGGCCTGAAGATACGCAGTATTTT CASSLRGPEDTQYF
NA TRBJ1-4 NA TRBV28 TGTGCCAGCAGTTCGGCAGGTCCGACAGGAAGGGAAAAACTGTTTTTT CASSSAGPTGREKLFF
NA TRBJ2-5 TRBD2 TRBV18 TGTGCCAGCTCACCCCCGGGGGGGTTTGAGACCCAGTACTTC CASSPPGGFETQYF
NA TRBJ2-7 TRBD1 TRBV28 TGTGCCAGCAGTTTGTCGGGACAGAGCTCCTACGAGCAGTACTTC CASSLSGQSSYEQYF
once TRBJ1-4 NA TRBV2 TGTGCCAGCAGTGAAACGCGGGGGAGGCAAAAACTGTTTTTT CASSETRGRQKLFF
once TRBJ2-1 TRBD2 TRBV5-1 TGCGCCAGCAGCTTTAGCGGGAGTACGGATGAGCAGTTCTTC CASSFSGSTDEQFF
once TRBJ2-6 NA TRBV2 TGTGCCAGCCGATCCTCCTTCTCTGGGGCCAACGTCCTGACTTTC CASRSSFSGANVLTF
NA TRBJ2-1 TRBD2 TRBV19 TGTGCCAGTAGGCCTAGCGGGAGTCACTATGAGCAGTTCTTC CASRPSGSHYEQFF
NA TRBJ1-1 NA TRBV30 TGTGCCTGGAGTGTTGCTGGGACCCCGAACACTGAAGCTTTCTTT CAWSVAGTPNTEAFF
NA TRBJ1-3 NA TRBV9 TGTGCCAGCAGCCCCGGGGGCCCTCTCTCTGGAAACACCATATATTTT CASSPGGPLSGNTIYF
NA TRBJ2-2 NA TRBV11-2 TGTGCCAGCAGCCTAGGACAGACGAACACCGGGGAGCTGTTTTTT CASSLGQTNTGELFF
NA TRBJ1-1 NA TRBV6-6 TGTGCCAGCAGCTACGGCACTGAAGCTTTCTTT CASSYGTEAFF
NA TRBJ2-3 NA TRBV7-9 TGTGCCAGCAGTCGCGACGGGGGTCGCACAGATACGCAGTATTTT CASSRDGGRTDTQYF
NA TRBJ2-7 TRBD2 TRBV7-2 TGTGCCAGCAGCTTTCGACTAGCGGATAACTACGAGCAGTACTTC CASSFRLADNYEQYF
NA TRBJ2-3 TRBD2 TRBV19 TGTGCCAGTAGTATAGGGGGGACTAGCGGGAGGTTGGCAGATACGCAGTATTTT CASSIGGTSGRLADTQYF
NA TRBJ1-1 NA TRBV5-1 TGCGCCAGCAGCTGGGGGACAAATAATGAAGCTTTCTTT CASSWGTNNEAFF
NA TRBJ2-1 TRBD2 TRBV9 TGTGCCAGCAGCGGCCGGGACGCGATAGCGGGAGCAGCCTACAATGAGCAGTTCTTC CASSGRDAIAGAAYNEQFF
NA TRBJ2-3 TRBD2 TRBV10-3 TGTGCCATCAGTGGTCTAGCGGGAGCCGATACGCAGTATTTT CAISGLAGADTQYF
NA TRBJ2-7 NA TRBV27 TGTGCCAGCAGCGCGCGCTACCCACCTTACGAGCAGTACTTC CASSARYPPYEQYF
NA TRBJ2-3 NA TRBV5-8 TGTGCCAGCAGCGCCCGACTGGGCAGGACAGATACGCAGTATTTT CASSARLGRTDTQYF